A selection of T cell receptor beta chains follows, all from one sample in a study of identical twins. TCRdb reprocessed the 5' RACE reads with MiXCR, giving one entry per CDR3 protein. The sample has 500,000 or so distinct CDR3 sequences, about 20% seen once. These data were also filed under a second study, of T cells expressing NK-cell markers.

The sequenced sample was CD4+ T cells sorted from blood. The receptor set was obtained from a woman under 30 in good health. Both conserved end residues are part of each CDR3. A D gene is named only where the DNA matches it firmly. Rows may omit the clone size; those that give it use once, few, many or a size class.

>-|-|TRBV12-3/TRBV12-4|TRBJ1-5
CASSFATRGNQPQHF
TGTGCCAGCAGTTTTGCCACGCGGGGCAATCAGCCCCAGCATTTT
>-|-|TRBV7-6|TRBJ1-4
CASSLRVDEKLFF
TGTGCCAGCAGCTTAAGGGTGGATGAAAAACTGTTTTTT
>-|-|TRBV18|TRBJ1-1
CASSPQGSAEAFF
TGTGCCAGCTCTCCCCAGGGTTCGGCTGAAGCTTTCTTT
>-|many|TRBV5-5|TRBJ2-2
CASTLRQLHTGELFF
TGTGCCAGCACCTTAAGACAGTTACACACCGGGGAGCTGTTTTTT
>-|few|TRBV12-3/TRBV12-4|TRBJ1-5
CASSFRGGSNQPQHF
TGTGCCAGCAGTTTTCGGGGGGGAAGCAATCAGCCCCAGCATTTT
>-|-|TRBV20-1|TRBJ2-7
CSAIYTSSGLGGYEQYF
TGCAGTGCTATATACACCAGCAGCGGGCTAGGGGGCTACGAGCAGTACTTC
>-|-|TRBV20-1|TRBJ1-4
CSARRGPTNEKLFF
TGCAGTGCTAGAAGAGGGCCAACTAATGAAAAACTGTTTTTT
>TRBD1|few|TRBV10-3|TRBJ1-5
CAISDFEGARGQPQHF
TGTGCCATCAGTGATTTCGAGGGGGCGCGCGGTCAGCCCCAGCATTTT
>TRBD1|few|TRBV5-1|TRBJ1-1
CASSRGQGAEAFF
TGCGCCAGCAGCAGAGGACAGGGTGCTGAAGCTTTCTTT
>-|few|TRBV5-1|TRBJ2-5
CASSFILAGETQYF
TGCGCCAGCAGCTTTATTCTAGCAGGGGAGACCCAGTACTTC
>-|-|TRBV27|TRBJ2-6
CASSLLGGRVEGANVLTF
TGTGCCAGCAGTTTACTGGGGGGCAGGGTTGAAGGGGCCAACGTCCTGACTTTC
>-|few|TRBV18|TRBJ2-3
CASSRREWADTQYF
TGTGCCAGCTCGCGACGGGAGTGGGCAGATACGCAGTATTTT
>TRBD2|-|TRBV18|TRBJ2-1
CASSPLAGQYNEQFF
TGTGCCAGCTCACCATTAGCGGGGCAATACAATGAGCAGTTCTTC
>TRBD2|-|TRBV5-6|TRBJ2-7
CASSPSWGGRTYEQYF
TGTGCCAGCAGCCCGTCTTGGGGCGGGAGGACCTACGAGCAGTACTTC
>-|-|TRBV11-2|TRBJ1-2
CASSLSVSMGGNYGYTF
TGTGCCAGCAGTCTTAGTGTCTCGATGGGCGGGAACTATGGCTACACCTTC
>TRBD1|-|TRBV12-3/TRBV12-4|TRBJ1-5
CASRGQSSNQPQHF
TGTGCCAGCAGGGGACAGTCTAGCAATCAGCCCCAGCATTTT
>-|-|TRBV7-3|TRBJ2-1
CASSFGNSAGNEQFF
TGTGCCAGCAGCTTTGGTAACAGCGCAGGGAATGAGCAGTTCTTC
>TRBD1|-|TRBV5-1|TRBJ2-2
CASSPTGQGTGELFF
TGCGCCAGCAGCCCGACAGGGCAGGGCACCGGGGAGCTGTTTTTT
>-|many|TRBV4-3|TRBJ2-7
CASSQDRGGGRLNEQYF
TGCGCCAGCAGCCAAGATAGGGGGGGCGGACGTCTAAACGAGCAGTACTTC
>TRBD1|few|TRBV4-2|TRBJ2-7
CASSQGDRDYEQYF
TGTGCCAGCAGCCAAGGGGACAGAGACTACGAGCAGTACTTC
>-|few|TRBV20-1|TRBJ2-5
CSARPPRETQYF
TGCAGTGCTAGACCCCCTCGGGAGACCCAGTACTTC
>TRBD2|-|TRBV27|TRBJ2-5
CASSPRDGRGETQYF
TGTGCCAGCAGCCCCCGGGACGGGAGGGGAGAGACCCAGTACTTC
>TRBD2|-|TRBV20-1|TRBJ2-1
CSARDLGLATANEQFF
TGCAGTGCTAGAGACCTCGGACTAGCGACGGCCAATGAGCAGTTCTTC
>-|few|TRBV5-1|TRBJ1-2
CASSLSLRGERGYTF
TGCGCCAGCAGCTTGTCTTTGAGGGGTGAGCGTGGCTACACCTTC
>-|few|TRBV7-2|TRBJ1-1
CASSLSVWEQAFF
TGTGCCAGCAGCTTAAGCGTTTGGGAGCAAGCTTTCTTT
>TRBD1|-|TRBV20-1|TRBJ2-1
CSAPGQGQNEQFF
TGCAGTGCCCCGGGACAGGGCCAAAATGAGCAGTTCTTC
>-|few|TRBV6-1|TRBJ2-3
CASSEMTDTQYF
TGTGCCAGCAGTGAAATGACAGATACGCAGTATTTT
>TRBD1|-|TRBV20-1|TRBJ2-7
CSAPGGSRIGPEQYF
TGCAGTGCCCCAGGGGGCAGCCGTATAGGTCCCGAGCAGTACTTC
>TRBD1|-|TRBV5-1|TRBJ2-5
CASSQGARETQYF
TGCGCCAGCAGCCAGGGGGCGCGGGAGACCCAGTACTTC
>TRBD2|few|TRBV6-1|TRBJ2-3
CATTRDSAGDTQYF
TGTGCCACAACCAGAGACTCAGCGGGGGATACGCAGTATTTT
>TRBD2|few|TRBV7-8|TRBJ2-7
CASSFGLADYYEQYF
TGTGCCAGCAGCTTTGGACTAGCGGACTACTACGAGCAGTACTTC
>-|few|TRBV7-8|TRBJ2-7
CASSLVRQLHEQYF
TGTGCCAGCAGCTTAGTGCGACAGCTCCACGAGCAGTACTTC
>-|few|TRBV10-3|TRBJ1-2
CAISDGAGGYTF
TGTGCCATCAGTGACGGTGCCGGAGGCTACACCTTC
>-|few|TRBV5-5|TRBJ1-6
CASRGQGNSPLHF
TGTGCCAGCAGGGGGCAAGGGAATTCACCCCTCCACTTT
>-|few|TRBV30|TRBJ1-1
CARWGNTEAFF
TGTGCGAGATGGGGGAACACTGAAGCTTTCTTT
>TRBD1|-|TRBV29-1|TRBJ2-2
CSGGQGGELFF
TGCAGCGGGGGACAGGGAGGGGAGCTGTTTTTT
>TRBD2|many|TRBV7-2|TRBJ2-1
CASSPGLAYNEQFF
TGTGCCAGCAGTCCGGGACTAGCCTACAATGAGCAGTTCTTC
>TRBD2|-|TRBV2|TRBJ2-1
CASSPLLREGSYNEQFF
TGTGCCAGCAGCCCCCTCTTACGGGAGGGATCCTACAATGAGCAGTTCTTC
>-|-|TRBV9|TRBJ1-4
CASSVAATDEKLFF
TGTGCCAGCAGCGTAGCCGCGACAGATGAAAAACTGTTTTTT